The 27 T cell receptor beta chains below come from one sample, sequenced in a study of cytomegalovirus exposure and HLA in healthy donors. Amplification used 60 Vbeta primers and 13 Jbeta primers. The protocol was immunoSEQ multiplex PCR, while the TCRdb copy is restricted to in-frame clones and leaves out a portion. The sample has 200,000 or so clones; 70% are singletons. The sample was PBMCs. These receptor sequences come from a man aged 40-49 years in good health and CMV-seropositive.

The chain carries TRBV9 and TRBJ2-1, with 7 positions matching TRBD2. V shed 4 bases and J 9 bases; nucleotides not matched to a gene: 10. The CDR3 totals 14 residues. CDR1 and CDR2 (germline): SGDLS, YYNGEE. This CDR3 is CASSPRGVEGEQFF. The DNA for the CDR3 is TGTGCCAGCAGCCCTCGGGGGGTAGAAGGTGAGCAGTTCTTC.

The CDR3 region is CASSTGGSAANEKLFF. CDR3 nucleotides: TGTGCCAGCTCCACCGGAGGTTCAGCCGCTAATGAAAAACTGTTTTTT. The chain couples TRBV18 to TRBJ1-4; D ambiguous. V was cut by 6 bases and J by 3 bases, with 17 bases left in between. The CDR3 contains 16 residues. Germline V gene lookup returns CDR1 KGHSH and CDR2 LQKENI.

CDR3 loop: CASGRLDTQYF. CDR3 coding DNA: TGTGCCAGCGGGAGGCTAGATACGCAGTATTTT. The chain carries TRBV27 and TRBJ2-3, with D possibly matching TRBD2 (6 bases). The germline V gene encodes CDR1 MNHEY and CDR2 SMNVEV (reference sequence). The V and J ends lost 8 bases and 5 bases respectively, with 8 bases between them. The CDR3 sequence is 11 residues long.

The J gene is TRBJ2-2, the V gene TRBV7-3, with a weak D call TRBD1 (6 bases). The CDR3 is 16 residues long. Germline V gene lookup returns CDR1 SGHTA and CDR2 FQGTGA. V dropped 4 bases and J dropped 0 bases, with 12 bases sitting between them. The CDR3 loop is CASSYRRGTNTGELFF. DNA of the CDR3: TGTGCCAGCAGCTACCGCAGGGGAACGAACACCGGGGAGCTGTTTTTT.

This chain joins TRBV6-6 and TRBJ2-1; the D gene is possibly TRBD2 (6 bases). Trimming shortened V by 10 bases and J by 3 bases, and 16 bases separated the two germline ends. The CDR3 sequence is 14 residues long. In germline, CDR1 is MNHNY, CDR2 SVGAGI (reference sequence). CDR3 bases: TGTGCCATCCGAGCCGGACTAATCTACAATGAGCAGTTCTTC. The encoded protein is CAIRAGLIYNEQFF.

This chain joins TRBV20-1 and TRBJ1-1; D is undetermined. V lost 3 bases and J 5 bases, leaving 7 bases between the germline ends. CDR1 and CDR2 (germline): DFQATT, SNEGSKA (reference sequence). The CDR3 consists of 11 residues. This chain's CDR3 is CSARLRTEAFF. The CDR3 nucleotides read TGCAGTGCTAGGCTGAGGACTGAAGCTTTCTTT.

V usage is TRBV28 and J usage is TRBJ1-5; D perhaps matches TRBD1 (5 bases). The length of the CDR3 is 18 residues. Looked up from germline, CDR1 is MDHEN and CDR2 is SYDVKM. The V end was cut by 1 base, the J end by 4 bases, with 20 bases between. CDR3 sequence reads: CASSLLGDHRGLNQPQHF. In DNA, the CDR3 is TGTGCCAGCAGTTTATTAGGGGACCATAGGGGACTGAATCAGCCCCAGCATTTT. The variable domain in full, with the rest retrieved from reference TRBV28 and TRBJ1-5, is DVKVTQSSRYLVKRTGEKVFLECVQDMDHENMFWYRQDPGLGLRLIYFSYDVKMKEKGDIPEGYSVSREKKERFSLILESASTNQTSMYLCASSLLGDHRGLNQPQHFGDGTRLSIL.

The rearrangement uses TRBV6-5 and TRBJ1-2, with a tentative D call TRBD1 (6 bases). Germline CDR1 MNHEY, CDR2 SVGAGI. This CDR3 has 11 residues. The V and J ends lost 6 bases and 5 bases respectively, with 7 bases between them. The DNA for the CDR3 is TGTGCCAGCAGCCAGGGGTATGGCTACACCTTC. Translation: CASSQGYGYTF.

The V gene is TRBV6-1, the J gene TRBJ1-2; TRBD1 is a possible D gene (5 bases). Germline V gene lookup returns CDR1 MNHNS and CDR2 SASEGT. The germline V and J ends were trimmed by 2 bases and 8 bases, with 18 bases remaining between them. CDR3 length equals 15 residues. The CDR3 here is CASSERQGRVNGYTF. The CDR3 nucleotides read TGTGCCAGCAGTGAACGTCAGGGCAGGGTGAACGGCTACACCTTC.

This clone has a handful of counts. The V call is TRBV18, the J call TRBJ1-5; D is possibly TRBD1 (5 bases). CDR1 is KGHSH and CDR2 is LQKENI in the germline V gene. Between the trimmed V and J ends, which lost 2 bases and 2 bases, there was a span of 7 bases. This CDR3 region has 14 residues. CDR3 region: CASSPGGGNQPQHF. The CDR3 DNA sequence: TGTGCCAGCTCACCAGGGGGGGGCAATCAGCCCCAGCATTTT.

This clone occurred a few times. V and J are TRBV5-1 and TRBJ2-2; D perhaps matches TRBD2 (6 bases). The germline gives CDR1 SGHRS, CDR2 YFSETQ. The CDR3 length is 14 residues. V was trimmed by 6 bases and J by 5 bases, leaving 14 bases between them. CDR3 sequence: CASNTGGATGELFF. The CDR3 DNA is TGCGCCAGCAACACTGGAGGGGCTACCGGGGAGCTGTTTTTT.

This chain connects TRBV6-5 to TRBJ2-7, with TRBD1 matching 8 bases. Trimming at V came to 4 bases and at J to 2 bases, leaving 7 bases not matched to a gene. Germline V gene data show CDR1 as MNHEY and CDR2 as SVGAGI. CDR3 length: 15 residues. CDR3 sequence (DNA): TGTGCCAGCAGTTTCCAGGGGGCAGGAACCTACGAGCAGTACTTC. This sequence encodes CASSFQGAGTYEQYF.

This rearrangement joins TRBV7-2 to TRBJ2-7; 8 bases fit TRBD1. CDR1 and CDR2 (germline): SGHTA, FQGNSA. The CDR3 totals 15 residues. V was pared by 4 bases and J by 4 bases, with 9 bases of the junction left unmatched. DNA of the CDR3: TGTGCCAGCAGCTGGACAGGGACCTTCGAGTACGAGCAGTACTTC. This gives the protein CASSWTGTFEYEQYF.

This clone was observed a handful of times. CDR3 sequence: CASSRTARLEKLFF. The CDR3 region has the DNA TGTGCCAGCAGCCGGACAGCCCGACTTGAAAAACTGTTTTTT. J is TRBJ1-4 and V is TRBV11-2, with TRBD1 as a possible D gene (6 bases). CDR3 length equals 14 residues. V was shortened by 5 bases and J by 7 bases, with 14 bases between the two germline ends. Germline values: CDR1 SGHAT, CDR2 FQNNGV. Supplemented by reference TRBV11-2 and TRBJ1-4, the full variable domain reads EAGVAQSPRYKIIEKRQSVAFWCNPISGHATLYWYQQILGQGPKLLIQFQNNGVVDDSQLPKDRFSAERLKGVDSTLKIQPAKLEDSAVYLCASSRTARLEKLFFGSGTQLSVL.

The chain combines TRBV7-9 with TRBJ2-7, with 8 bases lining up with TRBD1. This CDR3 region has 14 residues. After removal of 2 bases from V and 6 bases from J, the junction contained 6 bases not matched to a gene. Germline V CDR1 and CDR2: SEHNR, FQNEAQ (reference sequence). The CDR3 DNA is TGTGCCAGCAGCTTACAGACAGGGGTCTCCGAGCAGTACTTC. Amino acid sequence: CASSLQTGVSEQYF.

The chain recombines TRBV2 with TRBJ1-2, with TRBD1 identical over 8 bases. This CDR3 is built from 15 residues. The germline CDR1 and CDR2 sequences are SNHLY and FYNNEI. V lost 5 bases to trimming and J lost 6 bases; unmatched junction nucleotides: 11. The CDR3 spells CASSSNTGGMNGYTF. The CDR3 region has the DNA TGTGCCAGCAGTTCGAATACAGGGGGGATGAATGGCTACACCTTC.

The genes are TRBV5-1 and TRBJ2-7; 9 nucleotides agree with TRBD1. J was trimmed by 3 bases and V by 4 bases; bases with no gene match: 11. Germline loops: CDR1 SGHRS, CDR2 YFSETQ. There are 16 residues in the CDR3. The CDR3 DNA sequence: TGCGCCAGCAGCCCGGGGTCCGGGACAGGGTACTACGAGCAGTACTTC. This encodes CASSPGSGTGYYEQYF.

This clone showed up just a few times. The genes are TRBV29-1 and TRBJ2-5; D might be TRBD2 (5 bases). Germline V gives CDR1 SQVTM, CDR2 ANQGSEA. V was cut by 3 bases and J by 4 bases, with 18 bases left in between. This CDR3 has 15 residues. Here the CDR3 reads CSVDYLGRSGETQYF. The DNA for the CDR3 is TGCAGCGTTGATTATCTGGGCCGGAGCGGAGAGACCCAGTACTTC.

This rearrangement joins TRBV2 to TRBJ2-3, with unresolved D. The V gene's germline CDR1 is SNHLY and CDR2 FYNNEI. The CDR3 covers 13 residues. V lost 7 bases and J lost 0, with 8 bases in between. The DNA for the CDR3 is TGTGCCAGCACCCTCGGTAGCACAGATACGCAGTATTTT. This sequence encodes CASTLGSTDTQYF. The variable domain in full, completed from reference TRBV2 and TRBJ2-3, reads EPEVTQTPSHQVTQMGQEVILRCVPISNHLYFYWYRQILGQKVEFLVSFYNNEISEKSEIFDDQFSVERPDGSNFTLKIRSTKLEDSAMYFCASTLGSTDTQYFGPGTRLTVL.

This sequence joins TRBV7-8 and TRBJ2-3; TRBD2 matches at 15 bases. This CDR3 has 18 residues. CDR1 is SGHVS and CDR2 is FQNEAQ in the germline V gene. Germline trimming cut 5 bases from V and 4 bases from J; bases unmatched to any gene: 10. The CDR3 DNA sequence: TGTGCCAGCAGCCTCAGGACTAGCGGGGGGGCGTTCGCAGATACGCAGTATTTT. It yields the protein CASSLRTSGGAFADTQYF.

The J gene is TRBJ1-2, the V gene TRBV28, with D tentatively TRBD1 (6 bases). This CDR3 spans 14 amino acids. With 7 bases removed from V and 3 bases from J, the gap between germline ends came to 15 bases. Germline V gives CDR1 MDHEN, CDR2 SYDVKM. CDR3 bases: TGTGCCAGCAAAGGGGGAGGGGACGACTATGGCTACACCTTC. Its protein product is CASKGGGDDYGYTF.

This clone was detected only a few times. The V gene is TRBV19, the J gene TRBJ2-1; the D gene is possibly TRBD1 (6 bases). CDR3 size: 14 residues. V lost 2 bases, J lost 10 bases, and 15 bases lay in between. Germline assignment: CDR1 LNHDA and CDR2 SQIVND (reference sequence). The chain's CDR3 is CASSIWDTRGEQFF. For the CDR3, the DNA is TGTGCCAGTAGTATATGGGACACCCGAGGAGAGCAGTTCTTC.

The chain combines TRBV7-2 with TRBJ1-1; D remains ambiguous. CDR3 length: 15 amino acids. Trimming left V 2 bases short and J 8 bases short, with 18 bases between. Germline V gives CDR1 SGHTA, CDR2 FQGNSA. The CDR3 sequence: CASSLNGPGIAEAFF. The CDR3 coding sequence is TGTGCCAGCAGCTTAAACGGTCCAGGTATCGCGGAAGCTTTCTTT.

The J gene is TRBJ2-1, the V gene TRBV9, with D perhaps TRBD1 (6 bases). Trimming took 7 bases from V and 10 from J, leaving 15 bases between them. In germline, CDR1 is SGDLS, CDR2 YYNGEE. CDR3 size: 12 residues. In DNA, the CDR3 is TGTGCCAGCTCTTCTGGGCAGGGGGAGCAGTTCTTC. It translates to CASSSGQGEQFF.

The rearrangement uses TRBV6-1 and TRBJ2-3; 11 nucleotides align to TRBD1. There are 13 residues in the CDR3. The germline V gene encodes CDR1 MNHNS and CDR2 SASEGT. V gave up 8 bases and J gave up 6 bases; unmatched junction bases: 4. CDR3 protein: CASVGDRGDTQYF. The CDR3 nucleotides read TGTGCCAGCGTCGGGGACAGGGGGGATACGCAGTATTTT.

The chain recombines TRBV29-1 with TRBJ1-4; 10 bases map to TRBD1. CDR3 length: 13 residues. With V trimmed by 4 bases and J by 7 bases, 3 bases remained unmatched. The germline CDR1 and CDR2 sequences are SQVTM and ANQGSEA. Here the CDR3 reads CSVGGTGVEKLFF. CDR3 coding DNA: TGCAGCGTTGGAGGGACAGGGGTTGAAAAACTGTTTTTT.

This clone was counted a few times. The chain combines TRBV12-5 with TRBJ2-2, with 10 bases aligning to TRBD2. The CDR3 runs to 15 residues. J lost 5 bases, V lost 8 bases, and 8 bases had no gene match. Germline lookup yields CDR1 LGHNT and CDR2 FRNRAP. The CDR3 spells CASRPSGGRTGELFF. CDR3 coding DNA: TGTGCTAGTCGACCTAGCGGGGGTAGGACCGGGGAGCTGTTTTTT.